These 13 T cell receptor beta chains came from one sample sequenced in a study of control samples from healthy donors and cancer patients. The table came from immunoSEQ multiplex PCR; TCRdb's copy has only in-frame clones and leaves some out. The table lists some 74,000 clones, approximately 91% of them singletons, with more than 5.5% in the top ten. The sequencing input was blood. The receptors originated from a woman aged 50 to 65 in good health.

This chain connects TRBV12-3 or TRBV12-4 to TRBJ1-3; D call uncertain. CDR3 length equals 12 residues. Trimming removed 9 bases at V and 4 bases at J, with 10 bases between. CDR3 in DNA: TGTGCCAGTCGGGCGCGAGGAAACACCATATATTTT. It codes for CASRARGNTIYF.

This clone was observed a single time. The chain is built from TRBV6-1 and TRBJ1-4; D unresolved. V was trimmed by 1 base and J by 8 bases, leaving 5 bases between them. The CDR3 covers 12 residues. Germline V gene lookup returns CDR1 MNHNS and CDR2 SASEGT. The chain's CDR3 is CASSEGMEKLFF. CDR3 coding DNA: TGTGCCAGCAGTGAAGGGATGGAAAAACTGTTTTTT.

V gene TRBV3-1 (or the pseudogene TRBV3-2) combines with J gene TRBJ1-2; D is unresolved. The germline V and J ends were trimmed by 4 bases and 3 bases, with 9 bases remaining between them. This CDR3 comprises 13 residues. Germline CDR1 reads LGHDT; CDR2 reads YNNKEL (reference sequence). The CDR3 region has the DNA TGTGCCAGCAGCCGGGCCGGCTACTATGGCTACACCTTC. Translating gives CASSRAGYYGYTF.

This clone was counted between two and nine times. The chain is built from TRBV2 and TRBJ2-1; 9 bases match TRBD1. CDR1 and CDR2 (germline): SNHLY, FYNNEI. This CDR3 has 14 amino acids. Germline trimming cut 6 bases from V and 5 bases from J; bases unmatched to any gene: 5. The CDR3 DNA is TGTGCCAGCAGGGGACAGGGAGGGGACAATGAGCAGTTCTTC. Protein sequence: CASRGQGGDNEQFF.

This chain uses TRBV30 with TRBJ1-6, with a weak D call TRBD1 (6 bases). The V end lost 4 bases, the J end lost 9 bases, and 19 bases lay between the germline ends. Germline V gives CDR1 GTSNPN, CDR2 SVGIG (reference sequence). The CDR3 spans 15 residues. The CDR3 coding sequence is TGTGCCTGGAATCTAGGACAGAAGAATATTTCACCCCTCCACTTT. This codes for CAWNLGQKNISPLHF.

The DNA of the CDR3 is TGTGCCAGCAGTGAATATGACCTATACACAGATACGCAGTATTTT. It specifies CASSEYDLYTDTQYF. This chain links TRBV6-1 with TRBJ2-3; D remains ambiguous. V gave up 2 bases and J gave up 2 bases, with 11 bases separating them. CDR1 is MNHNS and CDR2 is SASEGT in the germline V gene. The CDR3 is 15 amino acids.

The chain joins TRBV13 to TRBJ1-2, with D tentatively TRBD1 (5 bases). The CDR3 is 14 amino acids. The germline CDR1 and CDR2 sequences are PRHDT and FYEKMQ (reference sequence). V was pared by 5 bases and J by 8 bases, with 18 bases between. The CDR3, as DNA: TGTGCCAGCAGCAAGGGGCAAGGTTCTCTAGGCTACACCTTC. It specifies CASSKGQGSLGYTF.

The J gene is TRBJ1-3, the V gene TRBV6-1; D perhaps matches TRBD1 (5 bases). V was pared by 7 bases and J by 2 bases, with 12 bases between. This CDR3 has 14 amino acids. Looked up from germline, CDR1 is MNHNS and CDR2 is SASEGT. This CDR3 reads CASIQAGPGNTIYF. CDR3 sequence (DNA): TGTGCCAGCATCCAAGCAGGGCCTGGAAACACCATATATTTT.

Note on this clone: An end of the junction differs from the germline gene, which may be a read error. The gene calls are TRBV30 and TRBJ2-7; D may be TRBD1 (6 bases). Germline lookup yields CDR1 GTSNPN and CDR2 SVGIG (reference sequence). This CDR3 spans 13 amino acids. The CDR3, as DNA: TGTGCCTGGAGATCAGGGGCCTTCTCCAAAATTTCATTC. Encoded protein: CAWRSGAFSKISF.

The chain employs TRBV20-1 and TRBJ2-1; either TRBD1 or TRBD2 may fit D (5 bases each). Per the germline V gene, CDR1 is DFQATT and CDR2 is SNEGSKA (reference sequence). V was clipped by 3 bases and J by 4 bases, with 13 bases between them. The CDR3 extends over 14 amino acids. DNA of the CDR3: TGCAGTGCTAGTTCGCTGGGGGAGTACAATGAGCAGTTCTTC. Encoded protein: CSASSLGEYNEQFF.

This clone occurred a few times. CDR3 sequence (DNA): TGTGCCAGTAGGAGGACGTTCATGGGGGTGAATGAGCAGTTCTTC. Protein: CASRRTFMGVNEQFF. This chain joins TRBV2 and TRBJ2-1; D possibly matches TRBD1 or TRBD2 (5 bases each). The CDR3 is 15 amino acids. CDR1 is SNHLY and CDR2 is FYNNEI in the germline V gene. V lost 9 bases and J 7 bases, leaving 22 bases between the germline ends. The whole variable domain, filled in from reference TRBV2 and TRBJ2-1, reads EPEVTQTPSHQVTQMGQEVILRCVPISNHLYFYWYRQILGQKVEFLVSFYNNEISEKSEIFDDQFSVERPDGSNFTLKIRSTKLEDSAMYFCASRRTFMGVNEQFFGPGTRLTVL.

This clone has a handful of counts. The chain combines TRBV4-1 with TRBJ2-7; D might be TRBD1 (5 bases). From germline, CDR1 is MGHRA and CDR2 YSYEKL. There are 16 residues in the CDR3. Trimming took off 0 bases at V and 3 bases at J, with 15 bases between the two ends. CDR3 DNA: TGCGCCAGCAGCCAAGACTGGGGCCCGGCAGTCTACGAGCAGTACTTC. Translation: CASSQDWGPAVYEQYF.

The J gene is TRBJ1-1, the V gene TRBV18; a weak D match, TRBD1 (5 bases). The germline V and J ends were trimmed by 3 bases and 2 bases, with 13 bases remaining between them. CDR1 is KGHSH, CDR2 LQKENI, per germline. The CDR3 consists of 15 residues. The CDR3 sequence: CASSPGTAPNTEAFF. The DNA of the CDR3 is TGTGCCAGCTCACCCGGGACGGCACCTAACACTGAAGCTTTCTTT.